This entry lists 31 T cell receptor beta chains sequenced from one sample in a study of identical twins. Each CDR3 protein is one row after TCRdb ran MiXCR on the 5' RACE reads. The data contain about 250,000 distinct CDR3 sequences, 11% to 15% of them singletons. Sequencing was carried out using memory (CD45RO+) T cells sorted from blood. The source is a woman under 30 in good health.

The rearrangement links TRBV10-3 to TRBJ1-2; no firm D call. V lost 7 bases to trimming and J lost 4 bases, with 13 bases between them. This CDR3 has 13 amino acids. The germline V gene has CDR1 ENHRY and CDR2 SYGVKD. The CDR3 loop is CAITEGKPYGYTF. CDR3 nucleotide sequence: TGTGCCATCACCGAAGGGAAGCCCTATGGCTACACCTTC.

This clonotype was counted between two and nine times. The chain recombines TRBV10-2 with TRBJ1-1; D uncertain. The CDR3 extends over 13 amino acids. Germline CDR1 reads WSHSY; CDR2 reads SAAADI. V lost 8 bases and J lost 5, with 15 bases in between. The chain's CDR3 is CASYGASRTEAFF. CDR3 in DNA: TGCGCCAGCTATGGAGCCTCGAGGACTGAAGCTTTCTTT.

The chain carries TRBV6-2 or TRBV6-3 and TRBJ2-7; possibly TRBD1 for D (6 bases). Trimming took off 2 bases at V and 4 bases at J, with 9 bases between the two ends. The CDR3 is made up of 13 amino acids. Germline-derived CDR1 and CDR2 are MNHEY and SVGEGT. CDR3 nucleotides: TGTGCCAGCAGTTACGACAGGACATACGAGCAGTACTTC. This sequence encodes CASSYDRTYEQYF.

The chain combines TRBV7-6 with TRBJ2-3; TRBD2 matches 7 bases. J gave up 2 bases and V 3 bases, and 5 bases lay outside the gene matches. Germline V gene data show CDR1 as SGHVS and CDR2 as FNYEAQ. CDR3 length equals 15 residues. The CDR3 region is CASSFYGGNTDTQYF. The CDR3 DNA follows: TGTGCCAGCAGCTTTTACGGGGGGAACACAGATACGCAGTATTTT. Supplemented by reference TRBV7-6 and TRBJ2-3, the full variable domain reads GAGVSQSPRYKVTKRGQDVALRCDPISGHVSLYWYRQALGQGPEFLTYFNYEAQQDKSGLPNDRFSAERPEGSISTLTIQRTEQRDSAMYRCASSFYGGNTDTQYFGPGTRLTVL.

This clonotype showed up just a few times. J is TRBJ2-2 and V is TRBV11-2; 8 bases align to TRBD1. The length of the CDR3 is 15 residues. V gave up 6 bases and J gave up 5 bases; unmatched junction bases: 8. Per the germline V gene, CDR1 is SGHAT and CDR2 is FQNNGV. CDR3 in DNA: TGTGCCAGCAGAATCGGACAGGGAGGAACCGGGGAGCTGTTTTTT. Its translation: CASRIGQGGTGELFF.

V gene TRBV7-2 combines with J gene TRBJ2-3; perhaps D is TRBD1 or TRBD2 (5 bases each). In germline, CDR1 is SGHTA, CDR2 FQGNSA. Trimming cost V 3 bases and J 2 bases, with 15 bases left between them. The CDR3 consists of 16 residues. The CDR3 nucleotides read TGTGCCAGCAGCTTCCGTGGGGGTTCCAACACAGATACGCAGTATTTT. Its translation is CASSFRGGSNTDTQYF.

V usage is TRBV20-1 and J usage is TRBJ1-4, with 9 bases that match TRBD1. Germline-derived CDR1 and CDR2 are DFQATT and SNEGSKA (reference sequence). The CDR3 contains 15 residues. V was clipped by 6 bases and J by 5 bases; unmatched bases: 10. CDR3 protein: CSAPFHRGQNEKLFF. The CDR3 coding sequence is TGCAGTGCCCCTTTCCACAGGGGGCAGAATGAAAAACTGTTTTTT.

In its sample, this clonotype was seen a few times. This chain connects TRBV3-1 to TRBJ2-3; TRBD2 aligns across 8 bases. This CDR3 is 15 amino acids long. V dropped 5 bases and J dropped 4; count of bases not matched to a gene: 8. Germline loops: CDR1 LGHDT, CDR2 YNNKEL (reference sequence). Here the CDR3 reads CASSSSGLDADTQYF. CDR3 nucleotide sequence: TGTGCCAGCAGCTCCTCGGGACTAGACGCAGATACGCAGTATTTT.

This chain links TRBV7-9 with TRBJ2-3, with D uncertain. This CDR3 is built from 14 residues. V lost 3 bases, J lost 0 bases, and 7 bases lay in between. Germline V gene data show CDR1 as SEHNR and CDR2 as FQNEAQ (reference sequence). The chain's CDR3 is CASSFTRSTDTQYF. CDR3 DNA sequence: TGTGCCAGCAGCTTTACGAGAAGCACAGATACGCAGTATTTT. Full variable domain (missing parts from reference TRBV7-9 and TRBJ2-3): DTGVSQNPRHKITKRGQNVTFRCDPISEHNRLYWYRQTLGQGPEFLTYFQNEAQLEKSRLLSDRFSAERPKGSFSTLEIQRTEQGDSAMYLCASSFTRSTDTQYFGPGTRLTVL.

The rearrangement links TRBV12-3 or TRBV12-4 to TRBJ2-1, with a tentative D call TRBD1 (5 bases). V lost 2 bases and J 9 bases, leaving 11 bases between the germline ends. The CDR3 loop spans 13 amino acids. This CDR3 reads CASSLLGRGEQFF. Written as DNA, the CDR3 is TGTGCCAGCAGTTTACTGGGGCGCGGTGAGCAGTTCTTC.

The DNA of the CDR3 is TGCAGCGTTCGCGGTCCGGGGGAGACCCAGTACTTC. Translating gives CSVRGPGETQYF. The V call is TRBV29-1, the J call TRBJ2-5, with D possibly TRBD2 on 5 matching bases. The CDR3 sequence is 12 residues long. CDR1 is SQVTM and CDR2 is ANQGSEA in the germline V gene. With 5 bases removed from V and 5 bases from J, the gap between germline ends came to 12 bases.

Many counts were recorded for this clonotype. The chain is built from TRBV12-3 or TRBV12-4 and TRBJ1-5; perhaps TRBD1 as D (6 bases). Trimming removed 6 bases from V and 7 bases from J, with 13 bases in between. The CDR3 length is 13 residues. The CDR3 DNA reads TGTGCCAGCAGCCCCGGACAGACCCAGCCCCAGCATTTT. Encoded protein: CASSPGQTQPQHF.

The CDR3 bases are TGTGCCAGCAGCTTAGGGAGGCAGGGACGGGCAGAGACCCAGTACTTC. Its translation: CASSLGRQGRAETQYF. The chain recombines TRBV7-9 with TRBJ2-5; perhaps D is TRBD1 or TRBD2 (5 bases each). The V gene lost 1 base and the J gene lost 4 bases, with 16 bases spanning the gap. The CDR3 loop spans 16 amino acids. Germline loops: CDR1 SEHNR, CDR2 FQNEAQ (reference sequence). The whole variable domain, filled in from reference TRBV7-9 and TRBJ2-5, reads DTGVSQNPRHKITKRGQNVTFRCDPISEHNRLYWYRQTLGQGPEFLTYFQNEAQLEKSRLLSDRFSAERPKGSFSTLEIQRTEQGDSAMYLCASSLGRQGRAETQYFGPGTRLLVL.

This clonotype occurred a few times. The genes are TRBV11-1 and TRBJ2-2; D is unresolved. The CDR3 contains 18 residues. The germline gives CDR1 SGHAT, CDR2 FQDESV (reference sequence). Trimming pared 2 bases from V and 2 bases from J, leaving 18 bases between. Written as DNA, the CDR3 is TGTGCCAGCAGCTTACGGTGGGCTACCGGATTTAACACCGGGGAGCTGTTTTTT. As protein: CASSLRWATGFNTGELFF.

This clonotype was detected only a few times. The rearrangement uses TRBV6-2 or TRBV6-3 and TRBJ2-1; D possibly uses TRBD1 or TRBD2 (5 bases each). V lost 7 bases to trimming and J lost 2 bases, with 15 bases between them. This CDR3 is 15 amino acids long. Germline CDR1 MNHEY, CDR2 SVGEGT. In DNA, the CDR3 is TGTGCCAGCAAAACCGGGACCCGAGCCTACAATGAGCAGTTCTTC. It translates to CASKTGTRAYNEQFF.

This clonotype was counted a few times. The rearrangement links TRBV11-2 to TRBJ2-6; TRBD2 is a possible D gene (5 bases). CDR1 is SGHAT, CDR2 FQNNGV, per germline. The V end lost 5 bases, the J end lost 2 bases, and 22 bases lay between the germline ends. The CDR3 extends over 19 amino acids. CDR3 DNA: TGTGCCAGCAGCCCCACCACGGGGTTCTCAGACCCTGGGGCCAACGTCCTGACTTTC. Its translation: CASSPTTGFSDPGANVLTF. Full variable domain (remainder filled in from reference TRBV11-2 and TRBJ2-6): EAGVAQSPRYKIIEKRQSVAFWCNPISGHATLYWYQQILGQGPKLLIQFQNNGVVDDSQLPKDRFSAERLKGVDSTLKIQPAKLEDSAVYLCASSPTTGFSDPGANVLTFGAGSRLTVL.

This chain links TRBV20-1 with TRBJ2-7, with TRBD1 matching 7 bases. The ends lost 3 bases at V and 4 bases at J; junction bases unmatched: 15. CDR1 is DFQATT, CDR2 SNEGSKA, per germline (reference sequence). This CDR3 has 16 residues. This CDR3 reads CSASFPWTGRKYEQYF. In DNA form, the CDR3 reads TGCAGTGCTAGTTTCCCTTGGACAGGCCGGAAGTACGAGCAGTACTTC.

The chain carries TRBV7-9 and TRBJ2-1, with D unclear. Germline CDR1 is SEHNR and CDR2 is FQNEAQ (reference sequence). This CDR3 spans 16 amino acids. Trimming shortened V by 5 bases and J by 0 bases, and 14 bases separated the two germline ends. The CDR3 DNA reads as TGTGCCAGCAGCGCACGGATGGGTCTCTCCTACAATGAGCAGTTCTTC. This gives the protein CASSARMGLSYNEQFF.

This clonotype was detected a few times. The chain has TRBV20-1 and TRBJ1-4, with 12 bases fitting TRBD1. Germline values: CDR1 DFQATT, CDR2 SNEGSKA (reference sequence). The CDR3 sequence is 15 residues long. Trimming removed 5 bases from V and 5 bases from J; junction bases left unmatched: 6. The CDR3 spells CSAAGTGGRNEKLFF. CDR3 sequence (DNA): TGCAGTGCTGCGGGGACAGGGGGCCGGAATGAAAAACTGTTTTTT.

A remark on this clonotype: One end of the junction fails to match germline, which may point to a read error. The rearrangement joins TRBV5-1 to TRBJ1-2, with D perhaps TRBD1 (5 bases). This CDR3 has 14 amino acids. Germline V CDR1 and CDR2: SGHRS, YFSETQ. The CDR3 region has the DNA TGCGCCAGCAGCTTGGAGTTGGGCGACGGGGACCGCTCCTTC. Amino acid sequence: CASSLELGDGDRSF.

This clonotype has ten or more counts. The chain recombines TRBV6-5 with TRBJ2-7; D perhaps matches TRBD1 (5 bases). Trimming stripped 0 bases from V and 5 bases from J, with 11 bases between. From germline, CDR1 is MNHEY and CDR2 SVGAGI. The CDR3 extends over 14 amino acids. CDR3 nucleotide sequence: TGTGCCAGCAGTTACTCTCCAGGGAACCACGAGCAGTACTTC. It codes for CASSYSPGNHEQYF.

The V call is TRBV28, the J call TRBJ2-4; D is possibly TRBD1 or TRBD2 (6 bases each). Germline V lookup: CDR1 MDHEN, CDR2 SYDVKM. The length of the CDR3 is 15 residues. V shed 6 bases and J shed 5 bases, with 17 bases lying between them. CDR3 residues: CASRISGAQENIQYF. In DNA form, the CDR3 reads TGTGCCAGCAGGATCTCGGGGGCGCAAGAAAACATTCAGTACTTC.

The V gene is TRBV4-1, the J gene TRBJ2-3; tentative D call: TRBD1 (6 bases). V was trimmed by 1 base and J by 3 bases, leaving 26 bases between them. The CDR3 runs to 20 residues. Germline lookup yields CDR1 MGHRA and CDR2 YSYEKL. The CDR3 is CASSQGRGLTLFRFTDTQYF. In nucleotides, the CDR3 is TGCGCCAGCAGCCAAGGAAGGGGGTTGACCCTATTTCGGTTTACAGATACGCAGTATTTT.

The J gene is TRBJ1-1, the V gene TRBV6-1; D is unresolved. The CDR3 runs 13 residues. Per the germline V gene, CDR1 is MNHNS and CDR2 is SASEGT. V gave up 6 bases and J gave up 0 bases, with 8 bases separating them. The CDR3 loop is CASRGRMNTEAFF. CDR3 sequence (DNA): TGTGCCAGCAGAGGACGGATGAACACTGAAGCTTTCTTT.

The rearrangement joins TRBV19 to TRBJ1-5; D is ambiguous. V was cut by 7 bases and J by 0 bases, with 10 bases left in between. Per germline, CDR1 LNHDA and CDR2 SQIVND (reference sequence). The CDR3 length is 14 residues. CDR3 region: CASIERYSNQPQHF. CDR3 DNA sequence: TGTGCCAGTATTGAACGGTATAGCAATCAGCCCCAGCATTTT.

This clonotype has just a few counts. The chain joins TRBV11-3 to TRBJ2-3; D is undetermined. The V end was cut by 0 bases, the J end by 1 base, with 5 bases between. The germline V gene has CDR1 SGHNT and CDR2 YENEEA. This CDR3 is 14 amino acids long. The CDR3 here is CASSLDQGTDTQYF. CDR3 coding DNA: TGTGCCAGCAGCTTAGACCAGGGCACAGATACGCAGTATTTT.

This clonotype was seen a few times. V usage is TRBV6-5 and J usage is TRBJ2-1; D possibly corresponds to TRBD2 (5 bases). With 6 bases removed from V and 7 bases from J, the gap between germline ends came to 16 bases. Germline CDR1 is MNHEY and CDR2 is SVGAGI. The CDR3 has 14 residues. The CDR3 here is CASRSPRTGNEQFF. The CDR3 DNA follows: TGTGCCAGCAGATCCCCGAGGACGGGGAATGAGCAGTTCTTC.

The table lists this clonotype with a few counts. This rearrangement joins TRBV20-1 to TRBJ1-2; D not certain. The CDR3 covers 13 residues. Trimming left V 1 base short and J 1 base short, with 7 bases between. Germline V CDR1 and CDR2: DFQATT, SNEGSKA (reference sequence). CDR3 nucleotide sequence: TGCAGTGCTAGAGTAGGGCATAACTATGGCTACACCTTC. This codes for CSARVGHNYGYTF.

This clonotype was recorded once. This chain joins TRBV21-1 and TRBJ2-1; the DNA was not compared with TRBD2, the D call given in the table. TRBV21-1 is flagged as a pseudogene. This CDR3 spans 17 amino acids. Written as DNA, the CDR3 is TGTGCCAGCAGCAAAGCGTCCTTAGCGGGGGGGATCATAGAGCAGTTCTTC. It specifies CASSKASLAGGIIEQFF.

This clonotype was detected many times. The rearrangement uses TRBV15 and TRBJ1-4; 10 bases agree with TRBD1. Germline V CDR1 and CDR2: LNHNV, YYDKDF (reference sequence). The CDR3 has 15 residues. V lost 0 bases to trimming and J lost 7 bases; unmatched junction nucleotides: 2. The CDR3 loop is CATSREGQGREKLFF. The CDR3 coding sequence is TGTGCCACCAGCAGAGAGGGACAGGGGCGTGAAAAACTGTTTTTT. Drawing the rest from reference TRBV15 and TRBJ1-4, the complete variable domain is DAMVIQNPRYQVTQFGKPVTLSCSQTLNHNVMYWYQQKSSQAPKLLFHYYDKDFNNEADTPDNFQSRRPNTSFCFLDIRSPGLGDTAMYLCATSREGQGREKLFFGSGTQLSVL.

This clonotype was detected a few times. V is TRBV6-1 and J is TRBJ2-3; 8 bases align to TRBD2. Germline assignment: CDR1 MNHNS and CDR2 SASEGT. This CDR3 is built from 13 residues. V trimming: 7 bases; J trimming: 4 bases; junction bases outside the gene matches: 4. DNA of the CDR3: TGTGCCAGCACTAAGACTAGCGCAGATACGCAGTATTTT. This encodes CASTKTSADTQYF.